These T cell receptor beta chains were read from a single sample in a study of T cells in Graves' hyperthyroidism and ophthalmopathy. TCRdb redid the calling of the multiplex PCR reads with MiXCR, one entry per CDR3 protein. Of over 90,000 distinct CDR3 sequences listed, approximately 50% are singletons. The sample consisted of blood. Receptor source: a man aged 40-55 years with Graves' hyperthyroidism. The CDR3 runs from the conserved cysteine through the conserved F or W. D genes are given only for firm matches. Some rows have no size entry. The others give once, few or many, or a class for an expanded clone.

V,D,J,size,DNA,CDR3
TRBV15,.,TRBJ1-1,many,TGTGCCACCAGCAGAGAACGGTTGAACACTGAAGCTTTCTTT,CATSRERLNTEAFF
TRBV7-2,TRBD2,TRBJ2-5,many,TGTGCCAGCAGCGCCGGACTAGCGGGAGGAGGGGAGACCCAGTACTTC,CASSAGLAGGGETQYF
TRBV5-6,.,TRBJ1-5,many,TGTGCCAGCAGCTTGGCAAATAGCAATCAGCCCCAGCATTTT,CASSLANSNQPQHF
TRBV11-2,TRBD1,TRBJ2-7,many,TGTGCCAGCAGCCCCGCGGGGACAGGGAACGAGCAGTACTTC,CASSPAGTGNEQYF
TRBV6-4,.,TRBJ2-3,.,TGTGCCAGCAGTGAGGAACAGGGAGGGTACAATGAGCAGTATTTT,CASSEEQGGYNEQYF
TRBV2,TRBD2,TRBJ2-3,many,TGTGCCAGCAGCAGGACTAGCGGGGCGCCGGATACGCAGTATTTT,CASSRTSGAPDTQYF
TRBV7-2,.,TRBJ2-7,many,TGTGCCAGCAGCTTATTTGGTTACGAGCAGTACTTC,CASSLFGYEQYF
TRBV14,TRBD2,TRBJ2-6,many,TGTGCCAGCAGCCAAGGGACTAGTGCTGGGGCCAACGTCCTGACTTTC,CASSQGTSAGANVLTF
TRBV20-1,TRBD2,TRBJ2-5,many,TGCAGTGCTGTCCGAGCAGCGGGGGGCGGTACCCAAGAGACCCAGTACTTC,CSAVRAAGGGTQETQYF
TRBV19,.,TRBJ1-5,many,TGTGCCAGTAGTATCGCAACTTACAATCAGCCCCAGCATTTT,CASSIATYNQPQHF
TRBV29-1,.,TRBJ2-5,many,TGCAGCGTTAAAACTTCCCAAGAGACCCAGTACTTC,CSVKTSQETQYF
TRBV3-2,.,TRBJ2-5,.,TGTGCCAGCAGCCAATCCCTGGCGGGGGTACAAGAGACCCAGTACTTC,CASSQSLAGVQETQYF
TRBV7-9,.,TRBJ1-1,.,TGTGCCAGCAGCCAGAGGACAGAGAACACTGAAGCTTTCTTT,CASSQRTENTEAFF
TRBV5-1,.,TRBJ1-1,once,TGCGCCAGCAGCTCGGACAGTGCTGAAGCTTTCTTT,CASSSDSAEAFF
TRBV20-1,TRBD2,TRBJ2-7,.,TGCAGTGCTAGGGGGGTTAGCGGGTACGAGCAGTACTTC,CSARGVSGYEQYF
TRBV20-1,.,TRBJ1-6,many,TGCAGTGCTAGACAGGGTTCCTATAATTCACCCCTCCACTTT,CSARQGSYNSPLHF
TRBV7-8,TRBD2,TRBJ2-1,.,TGTGCCAGCAGCTTAGTGGCGGGAGGCCCAGATACGCAGTTCTTC,CASSLVAGGPDTQFF
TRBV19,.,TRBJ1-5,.,TGTGTCAGTAGCAGCAGAGGCAATCAGCCCCAGCATTTT,CVSSSRGNQPQHF
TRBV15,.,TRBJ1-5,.,TGTGCCACCAGCAGGGGGCACAATCAGCCCCAGCATTTT,CATSRGHNQPQHF
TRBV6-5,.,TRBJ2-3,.,.,CASSNRVTGYTFGDTQYF
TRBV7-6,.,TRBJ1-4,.,TGTGCCAGCAGCTTGACAGAGGAAAAACTGTTTTTT,CASSLTEEKLFF
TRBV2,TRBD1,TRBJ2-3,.,TGTGCCAGCAGACCTGGGACAGATAACACAGATATGCAGTATTTT,CASRPGTDNTDMQYF
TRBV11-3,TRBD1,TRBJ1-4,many,TGTGCCAGCAGTCCTAACAGGGGAATTTTCGGGAAACTGTTTTTT,CASSPNRGIFGKLFF
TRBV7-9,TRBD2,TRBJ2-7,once,TGTGCCAGCAGCTTAGGGACTAGCGTGTCCTACGAGCAGTACTTC,CASSLGTSVSYEQYF
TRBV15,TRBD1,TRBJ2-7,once,TGTGCCACCAGCAGAGCGACAGGGCGAACCTACGAGCAGTACTTC,CATSRATGRTYEQYF
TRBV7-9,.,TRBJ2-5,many,TGTGCCAGCAGCTTAGGGCTAGCGCCCTTCCGGGAGACCCAGTACTTC,CASSLGLAPFRETQYF
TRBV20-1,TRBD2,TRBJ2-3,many,TGCAGTGCTAGGACTAGCGGGAGTGCAGATACGCAGTATTTT,CSARTSGSADTQYF
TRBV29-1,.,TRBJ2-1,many,TGCAGCGTTTTTCAGGGTGGGGGCAATGAGCAGTTCTTC,CSVFQGGGNEQFF
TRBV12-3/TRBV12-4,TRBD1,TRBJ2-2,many,TGTGCCAGCAGTCCGGGACAGCCGAACACCGGGGAGCTGTTTTTT,CASSPGQPNTGELFF
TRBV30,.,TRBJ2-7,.,TGTGCCTGGGGGGACCGTCCCAACTACGGGCAGTACTTC,CAWGDRPNYGQYF
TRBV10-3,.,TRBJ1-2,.,TGTGCCATCAGTGCTCCCGGACAGACCTATGGCTACACCTTC,CAISAPGQTYGYTF
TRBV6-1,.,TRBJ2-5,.,TGTGCCAGCAGTGAACTAGCTACCGCCCAGTACTTC,CASSELATAQYF
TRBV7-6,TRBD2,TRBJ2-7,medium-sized,TGTGCCAGCAGCTCTGGGGAGGGCCGGTCCTACGAGCAGTACTTC,CASSSGEGRSYEQYF
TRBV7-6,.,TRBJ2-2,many,TGTGCCAGCAGCTTACAGGTTCAGACGAACACCGGGGAGCTGTTTTTT,CASSLQVQTNTGELFF
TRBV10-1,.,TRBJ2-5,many,TGCGCCAGCAGGCGACTACAGGGAGGGGAAGAGACCCAGTACTTC,CASRRLQGGEETQYF
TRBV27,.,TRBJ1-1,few,TGTGCCAGCAGCTCAAGGCTCAGGGGCCCCGAAGCTTTCTTT,CASSSRLRGPEAFF
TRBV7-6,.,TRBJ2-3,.,TGTGCCAGCAGCTTATCTAGTGGGTATTTT,CASSLSSGYF
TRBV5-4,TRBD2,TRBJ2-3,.,TGTGCCAGCAGCTTGGGGGGCGCGGGAGGCACAGATACGCAGTATTTT,CASSLGGAGGTDTQYF
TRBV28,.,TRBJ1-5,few,TGTGCCAGCAGTTTTGGTAGGGGGAATCAGCCCCAGCATTTT,CASSFGRGNQPQHF
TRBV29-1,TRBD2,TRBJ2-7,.,TGCAGCGTTGCTAGCGGGGCCTACGAGCAGTACTTC,CSVASGAYEQYF
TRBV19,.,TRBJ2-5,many,TGTGCCAGTAGTATTACGGTAGCAGGGGACCAGTACTTC,CASSITVAGDQYF
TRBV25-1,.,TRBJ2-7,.,TGTGCCAGCAGTGAGGTAGGGAAGGCCCACGAGCAGTACTTC,CASSEVGKAHEQYF
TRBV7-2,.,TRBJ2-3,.,TGTGCCAGCAGCCCGACAGGGAGGGGCACAGATACGCAGTATTTT,CASSPTGRGTDTQYF
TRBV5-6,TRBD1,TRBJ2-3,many,TGTGCCAGCAGCTTGAGTCCAGGGGGCCTACCAGATACGCAGTATTTT,CASSLSPGGLPDTQYF
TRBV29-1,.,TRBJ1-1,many,TGCAGCGTTCTAGAGAACACTGAAGCTTTCTTT,CSVLENTEAFF
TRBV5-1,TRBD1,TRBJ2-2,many,TGCGCCAGCAGCGCCGGGACAGGGAACACCGGGGAGCTGTTTTTT,CASSAGTGNTGELFF
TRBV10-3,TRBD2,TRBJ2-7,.,TGTGCCATCAGTGCAGGACTAGCGGGAAGCTCCTACGAGCAGTACTTC,CAISAGLAGSSYEQYF